Presented here are 20 T cell receptor beta chains from one specimen sequenced in a study of blood T cell repertoires in COVID-19. The method was immunoSEQ multiplex PCR; TCRdb's version includes in-frame clones alone and lacks a portion of them. The table has 300,000 or so clones, 88% seen once; the top ten hold approximately 6.6%. The sequenced sample consisted of peripheral blood. Receptor source: a woman in her 30s who had recovered from COVID-19.

J is TRBJ1-5 and V is TRBV14; D unclear. The V end was cut by 5 bases, the J end by 6 bases, with 11 bases between. CDR1 is SGHDN and CDR2 is FVKESK in the germline V gene. The CDR3 length is 13 residues. CDR3 nucleotides: TGTGCCAGCAGCTCAGGTTCTGGTCAGCCCCAGCATTTT. The encoded protein is CASSSGSGQPQHF.

V usage is TRBV11-3 and J usage is TRBJ2-1; the match to TRBD2 covers 7 bases. V lost 4 bases, J lost 10 bases, and 10 bases stayed unmatched. This CDR3 region has 14 residues. From germline, CDR1 is SGHNT and CDR2 YENEEA. CDR3 in amino acids: CASSSGTITREQFF. The CDR3 bases are TGTGCCAGCAGCTCCGGGACTATCACAAGGGAGCAGTTCTTC.

The chain carries TRBV28 and TRBJ1-4, with 12 bases identical to TRBD1. The V gene end was trimmed by 6 bases and the J gene end by 3 bases; junction bases not matched to a gene: 14. Germline lookup yields CDR1 MDHEN and CDR2 SYDVKM. The CDR3 is made up of 19 amino acids. DNA of the CDR3: TGTGCCAGCAGCTCAACCGGGACAGGGGGCGCATTACCTAATGAAAAACTGTTTTTT. It translates to CASSSTGTGGALPNEKLFF.

J is TRBJ1-2 and V is TRBV7-9; D is ambiguous. Trimming took 1 base from V and 4 from J, leaving 16 bases between them. CDR1 and CDR2 (germline): SEHNR, FQNEAQ (reference sequence). The CDR3 consists of 16 residues. The CDR3, as DNA: TGTGCCAGCAGCTTAGGACCCAGTGCCGGGAGCTATGGCTACACCTTC. As protein: CASSLGPSAGSYGYTF.

This chain connects TRBV6-5 to TRBJ1-4; maybe TRBD1 (5 bases). The CDR3 is 15 residues long. Germline V gene data show CDR1 as MNHEY and CDR2 as SVGAGI. V lost 0 bases and J 8 bases, leaving 13 bases between the germline ends. CDR3 in amino acids: CASSYSSRGGEKLFF. The CDR3 DNA sequence: TGTGCCAGCAGTTACTCGAGTCGGGGGGGGGAAAAACTGTTTTTT.

This chain connects TRBV5-6 to TRBJ1-6; 7 bases align to TRBD1. Germline trimming cut 2 bases from V and 7 bases from J; bases unmatched to any gene: 6. Looked up from germline, CDR1 is SGHDT and CDR2 is YYEEEE. The CDR3 runs 15 residues. The chain's CDR3 is CASSFSGTENSPLHF. The DNA for the CDR3 is TGTGCCAGCAGCTTCTCCGGGACAGAGAATTCACCCCTCCACTTT.

This clone was observed once. The chain links TRBV7-6 to TRBJ1-1, with 7 bases identical to TRBD1. CDR1 is SGHVS, CDR2 FNYEAQ, per germline. This CDR3 contains 15 residues. V lost 6 bases to trimming and J lost 0 bases; unmatched junction nucleotides: 7. The CDR3 DNA reads as TGTGCCAGCAGACAGGGGCGGGGTATGAACACTGAAGCTTTCTTT. The encoded protein is CASRQGRGMNTEAFF.

CDR3 region: CASSPSAGGFYNEQFF. The CDR3 DNA sequence: TGTGCCAGCAGCCCGTCCGCGGGGGGGTTCTACAATGAGCAGTTCTTC. The V and J genes are TRBV5-6 and TRBJ2-1, with TRBD2 identical over 9 bases. This CDR3 is 16 amino acids long. J gave up 3 bases and V 4 bases, and 8 bases lay outside the gene matches. Germline values: CDR1 SGHDT, CDR2 YYEEEE.

The count of this clone is one. The chain is built from TRBV11-2 and TRBJ2-7; TRBD2 might be the D (5 bases). From germline, CDR1 is SGHAT and CDR2 FQNNGV. This CDR3 is 14 amino acids long. V gave up 5 bases and J gave up 3 bases, with 14 bases separating them. The CDR3 DNA sequence: TGTGCCAGCAGCCTAAGCGGTTCCTTCTACGAGCAGTACTTC. This encodes CASSLSGSFYEQYF.

The genes are TRBV6-5 and TRBJ1-6, with 9 nucleotides matching TRBD1. This CDR3 has 15 amino acids. Germline V CDR1 and CDR2: MNHEY, SVGAGI. Trimming removed 4 bases from V and 9 bases from J; junction bases left unmatched: 7. This CDR3 reads CASSSGQGIVSPLHF. The CDR3 coding sequence is TGTGCCAGCAGTTCCGGACAGGGGATTGTTTCACCCCTCCACTTT.

This sequence joins TRBV27 and TRBJ2-7, with TRBD1 matching over 9 bases. CDR1 is MNHEY and CDR2 is SMNVEV in the germline V gene (reference sequence). The CDR3 is 15 amino acids. After removal of 5 bases from V and 2 bases from J, the junction contained 7 bases not matched to a gene. CDR3 coding DNA: TGTGCCAGCAGTGACCCCGGGACAGGGACCTACGAGCAGTACTTC. Translating it yields CASSDPGTGTYEQYF.

This clone came up many times. The identical CDR3 is also encoded by other nucleotide sequences in the sample. CDR3 in DNA: TGTGCCAGCAGCCCTGACAGAAACTATGGCTACACCTTC. It specifies CASSPDRNYGYTF. The chain recombines TRBV11-2 with TRBJ1-2, with D maybe TRBD1 (5 bases). V lost 5 bases and J lost 2, with 9 bases in between. The CDR3 has 13 residues. Germline V lookup: CDR1 SGHAT, CDR2 FQNNGV.

Comments on this clone: The identical CDR3 is also encoded by other nucleotide sequences in the sample. The chain links TRBV18 to TRBJ2-3; the D gene is possibly TRBD2 (5 bases). Trimming stripped 3 bases from V and 0 bases from J, with 7 bases between. The CDR3 has 14 amino acids. The germline CDR1 and CDR2 sequences are KGHSH and LQKENI. The CDR3 reads CASSPRTSTDTQYF. The DNA for the CDR3 is TGTGCCAGCTCACCTAGGACTAGCACAGATACGCAGTATTTT.

The chain employs TRBV5-4 and TRBJ2-2, with D possibly TRBD2 on 6 matching bases. Between the trimmed V and J ends, which lost 2 bases and 7 bases, there was a span of 9 bases. CDR3 length equals 13 residues. Germline CDR1 is SGHNT and CDR2 is YYREEE (reference sequence). The DNA of the CDR3 is TGTGCCAGCAGCTTTAAGGGAGGCGGGGAGCTGTTTTTT. As protein: CASSFKGGGELFF.

The chain employs TRBV9 and TRBJ1-2, with TRBD1 identical over 9 bases. CDR1 and CDR2 (germline): SGDLS, YYNGEE. Unmatched junction bases numbered 8, after V lost 3 bases and J lost 8 bases. This CDR3 region has 14 residues. CDR3 in DNA: TGTGCCAGCAGCGCCCAACAGGGGGCTCGCGGCTACACCTTC. Translating gives CASSAQQGARGYTF.

The chain uses TRBV7-5 and TRBJ2-7; TRBD1 was called by the table and not checked on the DNA. TRBV7-5 constitutes a pseudogene. CDR3 length equals 15 residues. The CDR3, as DNA: TGTGCCAGAAGCCCTCGGGACAGAAGCTCCTACGAGCAGTACTTC. It encodes CARSPRDRSSYEQYF.

The J gene is TRBJ1-1, the V gene TRBV27, with D possibly being TRBD1 (6 bases). Trimming left V 4 bases short and J 7 bases short, with 13 bases between. Germline CDR1 is MNHEY and CDR2 is SMNVEV (reference sequence). The CDR3 has 13 amino acids. CDR3 sequence: CASSSNRVGEAFF. CDR3 DNA: TGTGCCAGCAGTTCAAACAGGGTCGGTGAAGCTTTCTTT.

This clone showed up just a few times. The chain combines TRBV5-6 with TRBJ2-5, with 7 bases fitting TRBD2. The CDR3 runs 14 residues. V gave up 0 bases and J gave up 3 bases; unmatched junction bases: 2. CDR1 and CDR2 from the germline V gene are SGHDT and YYEEEE. In nucleotides, the CDR3 is TGTGCCAGCAGCTTGGCCGGGAGGAAAGAGACCCAGTACTTC. This sequence encodes CASSLAGRKETQYF.

The chain recombines TRBV29-1 with TRBJ1-2, with 8 bases identical to TRBD1. CDR1 and CDR2 from the germline V gene are SQVTM and ANQGSEA. The CDR3 totals 12 residues. The ends lost 8 bases at V and 3 bases at J; junction bases unmatched: 5. The DNA of the CDR3 is TGCAGCCACGGACAGGGTGACTATGGCTACACCTTC. Translation: CSHGQGDYGYTF.

This chain links TRBV28 with TRBJ1-5; TRBD1 agrees at 7 bases. The V segment lost 4 bases and the J segment 3 bases; nucleotides outside the gene matches: 12. The CDR3 runs 17 residues. Germline assignment: CDR1 MDHEN and CDR2 SYDVKM. The chain's CDR3 is CASSSISTGSPNQPQHF. The CDR3 DNA sequence: TGTGCCAGCAGTTCGATTTCGACAGGGTCCCCCAATCAGCCCCAGCATTTT.